These T cell receptor beta chains were read from a single sample in a study of T cell responses to AZD1222 COVID-19 vaccine. Assay used: immunoSEQ multiplex PCR; TCRdb lists only in-frame clones, some missing. The sample contains some 120,000 clones, around 84% of which appear only once. Sequenced here: peripheral blood, sampled on day 0 of AZD1222 vaccination. The receptors derive from an adult in good health. The CDR3 runs from the conserved cysteine through the conserved F or W. A D gene is named only where the DNA matches it firmly. Clone sizes are given selectively: once, few, many, or a class where the clone is expanded.

J | D | size | V | CDR3 | DNA
TRBJ1-5 | TRBD1 | - | TRBV23-1 | CARTKGARPQHF | TGCGCCAGGACTAAGGGGGCGAGGCCCCAGCATTTT
TRBJ2-1 | TRBD2 | - | TRBV10-3 | CAISAGLATSYNEQFF | TGTGCCATCAGTGCTGGACTAGCGACCTCCTACAATGAGCAGTTCTTC
TRBJ1-1 | TRBD1 | - | TRBV2 | CASSGTGANTEAFF | TGTGCCAGCAGCGGTACAGGGGCGAACACTGAAGCTTTCTTT
TRBJ2-7 | TRBD1 | - | TRBV19 | CASSLDRDYEQYF | TGTGCCAGTAGTCTTGACAGGGACTACGAGCAGTACTTC
TRBJ1-1 | - | - | TRBV11-2 | CASSSQGVNTEAFF | TGTGCCAGCAGCTCGCAGGGAGTGAACACTGAAGCTTTCTTT
TRBJ2-7 | - | - | TRBV11-1 | CASSFTSSYEQYF | TGTGCCAGCAGCTTTACTTCCTCCTACGAGCAGTACTTC
TRBJ2-2 | - | - | TRBV5-1 | CASSDSGNTGELFF | TGCGCCAGCAGCGATAGCGGGAACACCGGGGAGCTGTTTTTT
TRBJ1-4 | - | once | TRBV7-9 | CASNGGGEKLFF | TGTGCCAGCAACGGGGGAGGTGAAAAACTGTTTTTT
TRBJ1-1 | - | - | TRBV10-2 | CASSGEGRGTEAFF | TGCGCCAGCAGTGGGGAGGGGCGAGGGACTGAAGCTTTCTTT
TRBJ2-3 | TRBD2 | once | TRBV5-6 | CASSLRRGARTDTQYF | TGTGCCAGCAGCCTACGGCGGGGGGCCCGCACAGATACGCAGTATTTT